The subject of this entry is one T cell receptor (beta chain). The germline V gene has CDR1 LNHNV and CDR2 YYDKDF (reference sequence). The V segment lost 8 bases and the J segment 7 bases; nucleotides outside the gene matches: 10. This CDR3 spans 14 amino acids. The data were obtained in a study of blood T cell repertoires in COVID-19. Study information: Spain, Italy and the United States supplied samples that represented acute and convalescent COVID-19.

Seattle patient enrollment occurred during active infection, with longitudinal follow-up thereafter. Study processing details: Counts of nucleated cells, estimated from reference gene primer amplification, were obtained. Clones were sequenced by immunoSEQ multiplex PCR, and TCRdb holds only the in-frame ones, with some missing. The DNA gave D and trimming, while V, J and clone size come from that table. The repertoire includes some 350,000 clones, about nine tenths of them detected once, and 6% to 8% sits in the top ten. The chain recombines TRBV15 with TRBJ2-1; TRBD1 matches at 8 bases. The sequence came from a woman in her 70s with COVID-19, enrolled during active disease. Sequencing input: peripheral blood. The CDR3 is CATYRQGSGNEQFF. Here the CDR3 DNA reads TGTGCCACCTACCGACAGGGGTCAGGTAATGAGCAGTTCTTC.